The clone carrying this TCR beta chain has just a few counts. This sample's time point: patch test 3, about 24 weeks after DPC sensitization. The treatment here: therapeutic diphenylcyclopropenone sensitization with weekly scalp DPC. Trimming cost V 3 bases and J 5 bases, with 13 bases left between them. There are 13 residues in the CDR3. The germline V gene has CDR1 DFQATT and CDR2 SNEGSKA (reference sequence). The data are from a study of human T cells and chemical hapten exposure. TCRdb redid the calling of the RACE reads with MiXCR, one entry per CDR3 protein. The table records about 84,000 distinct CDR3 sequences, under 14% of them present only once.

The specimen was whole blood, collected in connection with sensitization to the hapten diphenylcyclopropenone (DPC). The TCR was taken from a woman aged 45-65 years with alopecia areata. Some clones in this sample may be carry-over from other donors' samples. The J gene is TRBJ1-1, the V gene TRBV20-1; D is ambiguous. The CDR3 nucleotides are TGCAGTGCTAGGCCGGGGTCGGAGACTGAAGCTTTCTTT. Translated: CSARPGSETEAFF.